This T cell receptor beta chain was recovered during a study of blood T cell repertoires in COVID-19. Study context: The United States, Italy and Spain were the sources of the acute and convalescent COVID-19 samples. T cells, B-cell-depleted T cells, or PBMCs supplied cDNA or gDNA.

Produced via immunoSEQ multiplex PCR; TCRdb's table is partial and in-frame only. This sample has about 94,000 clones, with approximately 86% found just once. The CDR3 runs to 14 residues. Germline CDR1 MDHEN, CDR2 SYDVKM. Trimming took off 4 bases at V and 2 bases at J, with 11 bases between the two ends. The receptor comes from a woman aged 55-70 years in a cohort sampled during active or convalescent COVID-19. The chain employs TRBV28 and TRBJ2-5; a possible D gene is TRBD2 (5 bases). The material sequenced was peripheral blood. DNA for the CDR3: TGTGCCAGCAGTTCTATTGGAGGTCAAGAGACCCAGTACTTC. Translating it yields CASSSIGGQETQYF.